These 14 T cell receptor beta chains were sequenced from one sample in a study of T-cell memory formation after mild COVID-19. In TCRdb, the 5' RACE reads were re-called with MiXCR into one record per CDR3 protein. Of nearly 200,000 distinct CDR3 sequences detected, 15% to 20% appear once; the ten largest clones hold 2.4%. Material for sequencing was PBMCs or a T cell subset sorted from them (not recorded which). The receptors come from an adult woman who had mild COVID-19 (a few samples of this study predate the infection). Cell type and time point are not known.

This clonotype came up a few times. V is TRBV20-1 and J is TRBJ2-7, with D possibly TRBD1 on 5 matching bases. The CDR3 extends over 13 amino acids. Trimming removed 0 bases at V and 6 bases at J, with 12 bases between. CDR1 and CDR2 from the germline V gene are DFQATT and SNEGSKA (reference sequence). The CDR3 DNA is TGCAGTGCTAGAGATCCCCAGGGAATCGAGCAGTACTTC. It encodes CSARDPQGIEQYF.

This clonotype was observed a handful of times. CDR3 sequence reads: CASQRGQAYEQYF. Here the CDR3 DNA reads TGTGCCTCCCAGCGGGGACAAGCCTACGAGCAGTACTTC. The chain recombines TRBV6-5 with TRBJ2-7, with D possibly TRBD2 on 7 matching bases. There are 13 residues in the CDR3. Trimming left V 11 bases short and J 2 bases short, with 16 bases between. CDR1 MNHEY and CDR2 SVGAGI come from the germline V gene.

Only a few counts were recorded for this clonotype. The J gene is TRBJ2-2, the V gene TRBV7-8; D uncertain. V lost 3 bases and J 6 bases, leaving 8 bases between the germline ends. The CDR3 covers 13 residues. Germline V gives CDR1 SGHVS, CDR2 FQNEAQ. The CDR3 bases are TGTGCCAGCAGCTTCTCTGATTCCGGGGAGCTGTTTTTT. This gives the protein CASSFSDSGELFF.

In DNA, the CDR3 is TGTGCCAGCAGTCTAGCGGGGGCCTGGGGCCTAGAGACCCAGTACTTC. Translation gives CASSLAGAWGLETQYF. The chain carries TRBV9 and TRBJ2-5, with TRBD2 matching over 10 bases. CDR1 SGDLS and CDR2 YYNGEE come from the germline V gene. CDR3 length: 16 residues. J gave up 4 bases and V 5 bases, and 11 bases lay outside the gene matches.

This clonotype has a count of ten or more. The chain carries TRBV4-1 and TRBJ2-1, with no clear D. The CDR3 totals 16 residues. CDR1 and CDR2 from the germline V gene are MGHRA and YSYEKL. Trimming left V 3 bases short and J 1 base short, with 13 bases between. In DNA form, the CDR3 reads TGCGCCAGCAGCCAGCTCGACATCCTGTCCTACAATGAGCAGTTCTTC. Protein sequence: CASSQLDILSYNEQFF.

CDR3 in amino acids: CASRLGRASDTQYF. The CDR3 nucleotides read TGTGCCAGCAGACTCGGGAGGGCCTCAGATACGCAGTATTTT. This chain links TRBV7-2 with TRBJ2-3; 8 positions agree with TRBD2. Trimming at V came to 6 bases and at J to 4 bases, leaving 6 bases not matched to a gene. The germline V gene encodes CDR1 SGHTA and CDR2 FQGNSA. CDR3 size: 14 residues.

This clonotype was seen at least ten times. J is TRBJ2-7 and V is TRBV12-3 or TRBV12-4; 7 nucleotides align to TRBD2. With V trimmed by 6 bases and J by 4 bases, 6 bases remained unmatched. There are 13 residues in the CDR3. This CDR3 reads CASSPGLGYEQYF. The DNA of the CDR3 is TGTGCCAGCAGCCCAGGACTAGGATACGAGCAGTACTTC.

This clonotype has just a few counts. Sequence at one end of the junction differs from germline and may be a read error. The chain is built from TRBV3-1 and TRBJ2-2; D gene unclear. Germline V gene lookup returns CDR1 LGHDT and CDR2 YNNKEL (reference sequence). This CDR3 spans 11 amino acids. CDR3 DNA sequence: TGTGCCAGCAGGAACAACGGGGAGCTGTTTTTT. Translated: CASRNNGELFF.

This clonotype has just a few counts. The CDR3 DNA reads TGTGCCAGCAAGATAGGAATTGAAGCTTTCTTT. Encoded protein: CASKIGIEAFF. The chain employs TRBV12-3 or TRBV12-4 and TRBJ1-1; D unresolved. The CDR3 extends over 11 amino acids. The germline V and J ends were trimmed by 7 bases and 7 bases, with 10 bases remaining between them.

The V and J genes are TRBV4-1 and TRBJ1-4; D gene ambiguous. V was shortened by 2 bases and J by 5 bases, with 0 bases between the two germline ends. Per germline, CDR1 MGHRA and CDR2 YSYEKL. The CDR3 spans 11 residues. Here the CDR3 reads CASSQNEKLFF. The CDR3 DNA reads TGCGCCAGCAGCCAAAATGAAAAACTGTTTTTT.

The V and J genes are TRBV7-2 and TRBJ2-7; 13 positions agree with TRBD2. Germline CDR1 is SGHTA and CDR2 is FQGNSA. The ends lost 2 bases at V and 3 bases at J; junction bases unmatched: 4. This CDR3 has 16 residues. This chain's CDR3 is CASSLQLAGGGYEQYF. Written as DNA, the CDR3 is TGTGCCAGCAGCTTACAACTAGCGGGAGGGGGCTACGAGCAGTACTTC.

The J gene is TRBJ2-5, the V gene TRBV3-1; D perhaps matches TRBD2 (7 bases). The germline V and J ends were trimmed by 4 bases and 5 bases, with 14 bases remaining between them. Germline CDR1 is LGHDT and CDR2 is YNNKEL (reference sequence). This CDR3 has 14 residues. The CDR3 DNA reads as TGTGCCAGCAGCCGCCGGGGGGCAGGGGAGACCCAGTACTTC. This codes for CASSRRGAGETQYF.

The CDR3 DNA reads as TGTGCCAGCAGTTTGGGGCAGGGGGCGGCCGGCTATGGCTACACCTTC. The encoded protein is CASSLGQGAAGYGYTF. The J gene is TRBJ1-2, the V gene TRBV12-3 or TRBV12-4, with 8 bases matching TRBD1. This CDR3 has 16 residues. V dropped 3 bases and J dropped 4; count of bases not matched to a gene: 10.

This clonotype was found a few times. The chain links TRBV7-6 to TRBJ2-3; D perhaps matches TRBD1 (5 bases). Germline V CDR1 and CDR2: SGHVS, FNYEAQ. The CDR3 spans 13 residues. Deletions cut 5 bases from V and 4 bases from J, with 10 bases between. CDR3 bases: TGTGCCAGCAGCCCAGGGCCCGCAGATACGCAGTATTTT. It translates to CASSPGPADTQYF.